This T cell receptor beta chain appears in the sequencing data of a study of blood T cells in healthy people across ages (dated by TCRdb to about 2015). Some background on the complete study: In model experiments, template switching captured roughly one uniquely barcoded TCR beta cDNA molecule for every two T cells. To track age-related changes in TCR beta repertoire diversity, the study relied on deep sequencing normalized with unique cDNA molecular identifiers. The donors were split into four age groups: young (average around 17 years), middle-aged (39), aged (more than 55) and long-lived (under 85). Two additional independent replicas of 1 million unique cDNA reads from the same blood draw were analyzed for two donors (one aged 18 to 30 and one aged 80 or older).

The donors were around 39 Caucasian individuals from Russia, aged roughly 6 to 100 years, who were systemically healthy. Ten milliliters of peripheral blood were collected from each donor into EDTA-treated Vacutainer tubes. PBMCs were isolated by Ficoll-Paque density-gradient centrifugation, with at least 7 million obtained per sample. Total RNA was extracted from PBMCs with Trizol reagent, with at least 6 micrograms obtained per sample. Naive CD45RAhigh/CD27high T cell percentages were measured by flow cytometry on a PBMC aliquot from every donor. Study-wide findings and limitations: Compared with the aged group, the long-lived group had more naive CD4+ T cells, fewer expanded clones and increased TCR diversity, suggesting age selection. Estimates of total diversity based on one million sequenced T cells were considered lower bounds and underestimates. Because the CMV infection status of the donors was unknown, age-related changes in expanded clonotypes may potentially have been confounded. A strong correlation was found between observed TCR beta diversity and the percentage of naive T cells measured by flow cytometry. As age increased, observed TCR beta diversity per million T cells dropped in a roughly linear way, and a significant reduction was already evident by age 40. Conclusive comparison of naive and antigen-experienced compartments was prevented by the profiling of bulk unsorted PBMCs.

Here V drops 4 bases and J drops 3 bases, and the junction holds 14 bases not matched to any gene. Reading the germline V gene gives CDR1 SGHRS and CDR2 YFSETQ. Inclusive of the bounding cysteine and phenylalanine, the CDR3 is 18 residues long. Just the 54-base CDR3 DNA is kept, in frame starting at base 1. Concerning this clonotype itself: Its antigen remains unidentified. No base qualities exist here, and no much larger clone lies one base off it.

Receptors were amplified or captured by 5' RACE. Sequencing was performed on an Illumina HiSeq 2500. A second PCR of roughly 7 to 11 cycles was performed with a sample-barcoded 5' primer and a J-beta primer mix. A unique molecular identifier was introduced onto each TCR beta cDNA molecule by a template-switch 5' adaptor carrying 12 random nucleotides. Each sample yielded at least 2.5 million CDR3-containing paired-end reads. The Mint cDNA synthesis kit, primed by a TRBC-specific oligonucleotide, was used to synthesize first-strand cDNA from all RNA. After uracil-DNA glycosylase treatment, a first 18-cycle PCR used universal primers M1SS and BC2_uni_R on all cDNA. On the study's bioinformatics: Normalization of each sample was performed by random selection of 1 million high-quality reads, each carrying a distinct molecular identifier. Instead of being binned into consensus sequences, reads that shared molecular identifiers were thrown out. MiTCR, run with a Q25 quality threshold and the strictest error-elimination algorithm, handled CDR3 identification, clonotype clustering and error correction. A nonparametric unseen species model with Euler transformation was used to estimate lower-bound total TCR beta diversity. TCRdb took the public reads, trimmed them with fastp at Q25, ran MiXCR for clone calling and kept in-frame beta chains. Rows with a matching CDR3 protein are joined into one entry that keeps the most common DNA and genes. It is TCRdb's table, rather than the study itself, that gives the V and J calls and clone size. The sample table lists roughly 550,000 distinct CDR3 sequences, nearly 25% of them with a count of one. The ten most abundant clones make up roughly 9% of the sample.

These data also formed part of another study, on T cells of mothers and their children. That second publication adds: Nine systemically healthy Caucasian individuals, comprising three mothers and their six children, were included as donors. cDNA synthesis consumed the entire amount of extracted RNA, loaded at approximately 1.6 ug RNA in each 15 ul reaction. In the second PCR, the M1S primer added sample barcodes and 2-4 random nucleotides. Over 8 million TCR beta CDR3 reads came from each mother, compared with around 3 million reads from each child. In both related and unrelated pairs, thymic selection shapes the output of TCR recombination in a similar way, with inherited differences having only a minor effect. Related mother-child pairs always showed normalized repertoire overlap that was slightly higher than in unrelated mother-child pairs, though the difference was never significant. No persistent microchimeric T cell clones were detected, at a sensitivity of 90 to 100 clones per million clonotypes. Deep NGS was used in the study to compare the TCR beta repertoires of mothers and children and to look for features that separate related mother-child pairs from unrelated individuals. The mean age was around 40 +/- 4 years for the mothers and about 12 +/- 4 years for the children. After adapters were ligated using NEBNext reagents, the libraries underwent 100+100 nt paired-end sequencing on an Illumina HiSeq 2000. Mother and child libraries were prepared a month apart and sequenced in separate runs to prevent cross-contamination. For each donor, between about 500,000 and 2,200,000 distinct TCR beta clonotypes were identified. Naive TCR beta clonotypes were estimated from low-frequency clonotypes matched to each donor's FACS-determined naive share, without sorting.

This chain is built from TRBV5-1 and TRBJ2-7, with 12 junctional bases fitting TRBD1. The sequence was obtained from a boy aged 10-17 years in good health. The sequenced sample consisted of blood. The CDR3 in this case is CASSKGQGAPSNDYEQYF. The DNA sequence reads TGCGCCAGCAGCAAGGGACAGGGGGCTCCCTCGAATGACTACGAGCAGTACTTC.